These 8 T cell receptor beta chains were all obtained from the same sample, sequenced in a study of control samples from healthy donors and cancer patients. The data were produced by immunoSEQ multiplex PCR, yet TCRdb's version contains in-frame clones alone and is incomplete. The repertoire holds roughly 190,000 clones, with roughly nine tenths as singletons. What was sequenced was blood. The receptors were gathered from a man aged 25-40 years in good health.

This clone appeared a single time. This chain joins TRBV5-1 and TRBJ2-1; D may correspond to TRBD1 or TRBD2 (5 bases each). The V end was cut by 2 bases, the J end by 5 bases, with 14 bases between. This CDR3 region has 15 residues. CDR1 SGHRS and CDR2 YFSETQ come from the germline V gene. The DNA of the CDR3 is TGCGCCAGCAGCTTCCGGGACCGAGGAAACAATGAGCAGTTCTTC. Its protein product is CASSFRDRGNNEQFF.

The chain uses TRBV6-2 or TRBV6-3 and TRBJ2-7; maybe TRBD1 (6 bases). V was shortened by 6 bases and J by 5 bases, with 20 bases between the two germline ends. CDR3 length: 15 amino acids. From germline, CDR1 is MNHEY and CDR2 SVGEGT. CDR3 sequence: CASSRGGRTLNEQYF. The CDR3 nucleotides are TGTGCCAGCAGCAGAGGGGGACGGACTCTAAACGAGCAGTACTTC.

The V call is TRBV27, the J call TRBJ1-5; perhaps TRBD1 as D (6 bases). Germline assignment: CDR1 MNHEY and CDR2 SMNVEV (reference sequence). Trimming took off 0 bases at V and 2 bases at J, with 14 bases between the two ends. CDR3 length: 17 residues. The CDR3 sequence is CASSLSGGVFGNQPQHF. The CDR3 DNA is TGTGCCAGCAGTTTATCCGGGGGCGTTTTCGGCAATCAGCCCCAGCATTTT.

The rearrangement uses TRBV14 and TRBJ2-1, with D possibly being TRBD1 (6 bases). Germline CDR1 is SGHDN and CDR2 is FVKESK. V dropped 1 base and J dropped 0 bases, with 7 bases sitting between them. The CDR3 is made up of 15 amino acids. CDR3 nucleotides: TGTGCCAGCAGCCAAGGCAGGGGCTCCTACAATGAGCAGTTCTTC. It yields the protein CASSQGRGSYNEQFF.

The CDR3 DNA sequence: TGTGCCATCAGTAAACTACAGGGGGCCGACTATGGCTACACCTTC. Amino acid sequence: CAISKLQGADYGYTF. This chain uses TRBV10-3 with TRBJ1-2, with 9 bases fitting TRBD1. The ends lost 5 bases at V and 3 bases at J; junction bases unmatched: 7. Germline V gene lookup returns CDR1 ENHRY and CDR2 SYGVKD. The CDR3 has 15 residues.

V gene TRBV15 combines with J gene TRBJ2-3, with D tentatively TRBD2 (7 bases). Trimming stripped 0 bases from V and 7 bases from J, with 17 bases between. The CDR3 loop spans 16 amino acids. In germline, CDR1 is LNHNV, CDR2 YYDKDF (reference sequence). CDR3 protein: CATSRDRRRGAYTQYF. CDR3 bases: TGTGCCACCAGCAGAGATCGTCGACGGGGGGCATATACGCAGTATTTT. Full variable domain (missing parts from reference TRBV15 and TRBJ2-3): DAMVIQNPRYQVTQFGKPVTLSCSQTLNHNVMYWYQQKSSQAPKLLFHYYDKDFNNEADTPDNFQSRRPNTSFCFLDIRSPGLGDTAMYLCATSRDRRRGAYTQYFGPGTRLTVL.

This chain uses TRBV5-6 with TRBJ1-1, with D possibly matching TRBD1 (5 bases). V was clipped by 1 base and J by 1 base, with 14 bases between them. Germline-derived CDR1 and CDR2 are SGHDT and YYEEEE. The CDR3 is 16 residues long. The CDR3 region is CASSLFEGRTNTEAFF. CDR3 sequence (DNA): TGTGCCAGCAGCTTGTTTGAGGGGAGGACGAACACTGAAGCTTTCTTT.

The V and J genes are TRBV5-1 and TRBJ2-2; maybe TRBD2 (5 bases). Between the trimmed V and J ends, which lost 0 bases and 4 bases, there was a span of 19 bases. Germline V gene data show CDR1 as SGHRS and CDR2 as YFSETQ. The CDR3 is made up of 18 amino acids. The CDR3: CASSLVPSAGILTGELFF. The CDR3 DNA reads TGCGCCAGCAGCTTGGTCCCTTCGGCGGGTATTCTCACCGGGGAGCTGTTTTTT.